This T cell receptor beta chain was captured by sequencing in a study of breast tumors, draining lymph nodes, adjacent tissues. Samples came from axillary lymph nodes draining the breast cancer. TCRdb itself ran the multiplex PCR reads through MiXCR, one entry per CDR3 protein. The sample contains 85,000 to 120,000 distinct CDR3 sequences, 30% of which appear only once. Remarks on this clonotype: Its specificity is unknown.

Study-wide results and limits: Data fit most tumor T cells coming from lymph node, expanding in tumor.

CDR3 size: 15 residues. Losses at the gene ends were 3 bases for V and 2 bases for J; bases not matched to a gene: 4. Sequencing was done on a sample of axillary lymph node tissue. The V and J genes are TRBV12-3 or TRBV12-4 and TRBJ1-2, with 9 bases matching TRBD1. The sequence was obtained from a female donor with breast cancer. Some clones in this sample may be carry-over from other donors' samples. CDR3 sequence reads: CASSFGTGLNYGYTF. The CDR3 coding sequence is TGTGCCAGCAGTTTTGGGACAGGGTTGAACTATGGCTACACCTTC.